The present T cell receptor (beta chain) was sequenced within a study of CD8+ T cells in alopecia areata. Study context: For treated patients, severity scores reflected the percentage of scalp area affected.

Per the germline V gene, CDR1 is SQVTM and CDR2 is ANQGSEA. V dropped 4 bases and J dropped 4 bases, with 13 bases sitting between them. This CDR3 has 13 amino acids. Reverse transcription of extracted RNA yielded cDNA, which provided the sequencing template. TCRdb's copy holds only in-frame clones and misses some; the assay was immunoSEQ multiplex PCR. This table holds about 140,000 clones, roughly 80% found once. The sample's treatment: oral pan-JAK inhibitor, 5-10 mg twice daily. Alopecia areata patients provided lesional scalp punch biopsies and peripheral blood, both collected for the study. This clone appeared once.

The chain carries TRBV29-1 and TRBJ1-1, with D possibly TRBD1 on 6 matching bases. Here the sequenced sample was CD8+ T cells sorted from blood, taken at week 4, from a patient treated with tofacitinib. This TCR came from a human donor with alopecia areata. The CDR3: CSVGKGVVTEAFF. The CDR3 DNA reads as TGCAGCGTTGGCAAGGGGGTTGTCACTGAAGCTTTCTTT.